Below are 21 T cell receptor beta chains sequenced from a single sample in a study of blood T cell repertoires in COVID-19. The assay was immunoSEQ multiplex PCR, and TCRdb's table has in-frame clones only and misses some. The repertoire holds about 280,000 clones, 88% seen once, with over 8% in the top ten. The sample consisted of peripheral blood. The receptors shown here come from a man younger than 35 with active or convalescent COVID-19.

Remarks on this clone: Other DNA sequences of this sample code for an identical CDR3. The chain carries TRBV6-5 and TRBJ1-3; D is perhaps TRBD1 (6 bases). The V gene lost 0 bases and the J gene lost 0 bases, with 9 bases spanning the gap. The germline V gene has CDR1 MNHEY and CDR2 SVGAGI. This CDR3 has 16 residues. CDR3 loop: CASSYSGTSSGNTIYF. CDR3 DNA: TGTGCCAGCAGTTACTCAGGGACATCCTCTGGAAACACCATATATTTT.

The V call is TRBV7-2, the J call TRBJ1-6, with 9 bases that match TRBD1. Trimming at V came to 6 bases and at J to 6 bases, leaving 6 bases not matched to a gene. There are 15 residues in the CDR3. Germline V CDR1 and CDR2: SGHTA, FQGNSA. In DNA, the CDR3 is TGTGCCAGCAGTACAGGGGGCGAAAGTAATTCACCCCTCCACTTT. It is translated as CASSTGGESNSPLHF. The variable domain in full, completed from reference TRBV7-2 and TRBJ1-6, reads GAGVSQSPSNKVTEKGKDVELRCDPISGHTALYWYRQSLGQGLEFLIYFQGNSAPDKSGLPSDRFSAERTGGSVSTLTIQRTQQEDSAVYLCASSTGGESNSPLHFGNGTRLTVT.

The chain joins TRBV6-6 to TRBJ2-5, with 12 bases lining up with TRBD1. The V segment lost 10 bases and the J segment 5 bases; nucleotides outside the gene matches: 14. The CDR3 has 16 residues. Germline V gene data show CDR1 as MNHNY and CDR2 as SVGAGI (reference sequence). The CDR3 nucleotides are TGTGCCACTCGCTTTGCGGGACAGGGGGCGGGTGAGACCCAGTACTTC. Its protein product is CATRFAGQGAGETQYF.

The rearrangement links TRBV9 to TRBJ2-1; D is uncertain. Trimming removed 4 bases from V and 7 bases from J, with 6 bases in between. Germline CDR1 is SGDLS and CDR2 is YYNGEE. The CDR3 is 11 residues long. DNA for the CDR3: TGTGCCAGCAGCATCGCGAATGAGCAGTTCTTC. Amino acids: CASSIANEQFF.

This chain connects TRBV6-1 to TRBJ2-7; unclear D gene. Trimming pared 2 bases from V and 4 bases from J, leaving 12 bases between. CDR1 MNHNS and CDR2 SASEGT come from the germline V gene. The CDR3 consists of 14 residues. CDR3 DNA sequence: TGTGCCAGCAGTGAAACTTTCGAGGTTTACGAGCAGTACTTC. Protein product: CASSETFEVYEQYF.

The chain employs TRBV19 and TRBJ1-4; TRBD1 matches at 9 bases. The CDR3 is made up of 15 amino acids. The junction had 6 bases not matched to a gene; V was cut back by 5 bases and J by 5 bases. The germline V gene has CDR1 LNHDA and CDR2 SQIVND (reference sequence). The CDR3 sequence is CASSAWTGDNEKLFF. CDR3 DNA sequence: TGTGCCAGTAGTGCCTGGACAGGGGACAATGAAAAACTGTTTTTT.

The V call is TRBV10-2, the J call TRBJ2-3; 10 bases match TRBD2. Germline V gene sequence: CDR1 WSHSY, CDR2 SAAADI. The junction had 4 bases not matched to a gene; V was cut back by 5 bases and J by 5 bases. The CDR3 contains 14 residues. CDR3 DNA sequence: TGCGCCAGCAGTCTTAGCGGGGGGCAAGATACGCAGTATTTT. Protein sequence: CASSLSGGQDTQYF.

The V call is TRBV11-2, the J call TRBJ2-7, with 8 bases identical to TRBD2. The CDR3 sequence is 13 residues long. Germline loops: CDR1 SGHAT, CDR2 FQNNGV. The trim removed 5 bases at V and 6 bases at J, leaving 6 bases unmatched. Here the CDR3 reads CASSTGTRGEQYF. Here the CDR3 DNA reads TGTGCCAGCAGCACCGGGACTAGGGGCGAGCAGTACTTC.

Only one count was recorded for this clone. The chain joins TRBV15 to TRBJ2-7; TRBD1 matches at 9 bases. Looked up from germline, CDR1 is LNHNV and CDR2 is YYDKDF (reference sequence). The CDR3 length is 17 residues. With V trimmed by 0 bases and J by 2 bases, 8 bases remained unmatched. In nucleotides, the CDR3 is TGTGCCACCAGCAGAGATCTGGCCGGGACAGGGACCTACGAGCAGTACTTC. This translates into CATSRDLAGTGTYEQYF.

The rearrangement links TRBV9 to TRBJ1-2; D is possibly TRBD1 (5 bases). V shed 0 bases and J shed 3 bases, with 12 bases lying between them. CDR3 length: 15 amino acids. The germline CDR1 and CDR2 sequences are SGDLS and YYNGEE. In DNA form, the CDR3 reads TGTGCCAGCAGCGTAGATAGGGGTTTTGACTATGGCTACACCTTC. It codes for CASSVDRGFDYGYTF. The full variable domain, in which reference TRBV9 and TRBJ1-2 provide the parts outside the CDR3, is DSGVTQTPKHLITATGQRVTLRCSPRSGDLSVYWYQQSLDQGLQFLIQYYNGEERAKGNILERFSAQQFPDLHSELNLSSLELGDSALYFCASSVDRGFDYGYTFGSGTRLTVV.

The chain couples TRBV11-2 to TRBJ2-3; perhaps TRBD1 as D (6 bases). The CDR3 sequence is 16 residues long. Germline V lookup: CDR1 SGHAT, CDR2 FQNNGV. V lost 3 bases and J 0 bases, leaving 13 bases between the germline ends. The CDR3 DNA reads TGTGCCAGCAGCTTCACGACAGGACCCAGCACAGATACGCAGTATTTT. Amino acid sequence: CASSFTTGPSTDTQYF.

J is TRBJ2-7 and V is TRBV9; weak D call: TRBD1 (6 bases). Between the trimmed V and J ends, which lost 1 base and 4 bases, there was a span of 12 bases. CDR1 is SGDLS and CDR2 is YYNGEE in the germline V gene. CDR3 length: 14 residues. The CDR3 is CASSVSDSGYEQYF. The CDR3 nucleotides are TGTGCCAGCAGCGTATCGGACAGCGGTTACGAGCAGTACTTC.

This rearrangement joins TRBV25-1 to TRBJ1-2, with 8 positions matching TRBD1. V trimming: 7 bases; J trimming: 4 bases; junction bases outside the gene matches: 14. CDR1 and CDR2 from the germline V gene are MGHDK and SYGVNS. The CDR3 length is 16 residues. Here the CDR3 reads CASITSNRGKSYGYTF. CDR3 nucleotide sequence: TGTGCCAGCATAACCTCTAACAGGGGGAAGAGCTATGGCTACACCTTC.

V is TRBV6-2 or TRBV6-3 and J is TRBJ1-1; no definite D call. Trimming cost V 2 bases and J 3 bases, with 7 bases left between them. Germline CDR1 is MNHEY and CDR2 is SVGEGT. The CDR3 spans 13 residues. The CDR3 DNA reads TGTGCCAGCAGTTACCTCCGGGACACTGAAGCTTTCTTT. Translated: CASSYLRDTEAFF.

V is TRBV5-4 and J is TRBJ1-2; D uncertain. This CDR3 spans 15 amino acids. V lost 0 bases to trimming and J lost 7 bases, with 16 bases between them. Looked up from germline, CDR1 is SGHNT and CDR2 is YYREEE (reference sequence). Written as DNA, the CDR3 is TGTGCCAGCAGCTTGGCGAACCGGGAAGCCGGTGGCTACACCTTC. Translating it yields CASSLANREAGGYTF.

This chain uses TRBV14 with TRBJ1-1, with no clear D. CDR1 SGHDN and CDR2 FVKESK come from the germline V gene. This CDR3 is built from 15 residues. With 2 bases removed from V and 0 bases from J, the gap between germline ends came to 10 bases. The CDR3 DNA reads TGTGCCAGCAGCCAACTGACGGGTCTGAACACTGAAGCTTTCTTT. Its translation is CASSQLTGLNTEAFF.

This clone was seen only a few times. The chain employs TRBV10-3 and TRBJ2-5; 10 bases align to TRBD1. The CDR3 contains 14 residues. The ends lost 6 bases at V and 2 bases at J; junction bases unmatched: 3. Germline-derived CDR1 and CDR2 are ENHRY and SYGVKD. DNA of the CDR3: TGTGCCATCAGCGGGGACAGGGGACAAGAGACCCAGTACTTC. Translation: CAISGDRGQETQYF.

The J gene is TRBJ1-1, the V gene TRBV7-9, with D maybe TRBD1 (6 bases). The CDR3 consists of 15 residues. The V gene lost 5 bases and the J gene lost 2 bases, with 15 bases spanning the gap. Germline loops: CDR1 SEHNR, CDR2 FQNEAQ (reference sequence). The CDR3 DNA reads TGTGCCAGCAGCCAAGGGGGAAGGGGAAACACTGAAGCTTTCTTT. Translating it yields CASSQGGRGNTEAFF.

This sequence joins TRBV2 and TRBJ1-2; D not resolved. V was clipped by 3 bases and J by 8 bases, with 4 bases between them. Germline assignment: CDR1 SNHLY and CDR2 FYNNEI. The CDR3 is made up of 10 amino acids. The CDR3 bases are TGTGCCAGCAGTGAGAGGGGCTACACCTTC. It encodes CASSERGYTF.

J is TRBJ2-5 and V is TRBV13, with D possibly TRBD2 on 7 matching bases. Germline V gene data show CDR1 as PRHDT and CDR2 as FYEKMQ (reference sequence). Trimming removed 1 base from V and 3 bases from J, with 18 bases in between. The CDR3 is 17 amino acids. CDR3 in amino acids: CASSLAGGVGREETQYF. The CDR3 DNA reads TGTGCCAGCAGCTTAGCGGGGGGCGTAGGGAGAGAAGAGACCCAGTACTTC.

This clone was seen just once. CDR3 sequence: CASSSWSRQDTEAFF. The CDR3 DNA follows: TGTGCCAGCAGCTCCTGGTCCCGACAGGACACTGAAGCTTTCTTT. V usage is TRBV7-9 and J usage is TRBJ1-1; D is possibly TRBD1 (6 bases). CDR3 length equals 15 residues. Trimming removed 4 bases at V and 3 bases at J, with 15 bases between. CDR1 is SEHNR, CDR2 FQNEAQ, per germline (reference sequence).